This T cell receptor beta chain was recorded in a study of blood T cell repertoires in COVID-19. Study-level information: Samples of COVID-19 (acute and convalescent) were obtained from the United States, Italy and Spain. PBMCs, B-cell-depleted T cells, or T cells provided the cDNA or gDNA that made up the material.

The data were produced by immunoSEQ multiplex PCR, yet TCRdb's version contains in-frame clones alone and is incomplete. The sample holds roughly 240,000 clones, 86% seen once. There are 13 residues in the CDR3. V lost 10 bases and J lost 7, with 14 bases in between. Germline V gene lookup returns CDR1 MNHEY and CDR2 SVGAGI. This clonotype originated in a man aged 18 to 30 with active or convalescent COVID-19. The specimen sequenced was peripheral blood. The rearrangement uses TRBV6-5 and TRBJ1-6; D is uncertain. Here the CDR3 reads CATWERLNSPLHF. Written as DNA, the CDR3 is TGTGCCACATGGGAGAGATTAAATTCACCCCTCCACTTT.